This T cell receptor (beta chain) emerged from a study of blood T cell repertoires in COVID-19. Study summary: Two consecutive negative NP/OP PCR tests, clearance, or resolved symptoms defined Cohort 3 recovery. PBMCs, B-cell-depleted T cells, or T cells were the source of the cDNA or gDNA that made up the material.

The assay was immunoSEQ multiplex PCR, and TCRdb's table has in-frame clones only and misses some. The data contain under 200,000 clones, around 83% of them singletons. Participant reports of clinical history set cohort assignment. Per germline, CDR1 MNHNY and CDR2 SVGAGI (reference sequence). This CDR3 comprises 14 residues. V dropped 6 bases and J dropped 7 bases, with 16 bases sitting between them. Sequenced material: PBMCs or T cells enriched from blood (not recorded which). The sequence was collected from a woman aged 35 to 49 in a cohort exposed to, infected with or recovered from COVID-19 (not recorded which). The chain couples TRBV6-6 to TRBJ1-5; D possibly corresponds to TRBD1 (6 bases). The CDR3 region has the DNA TGTGCCAGCAGCCCCTTACAGGGCCGACAGCCCCAGCATTTT. It encodes CASSPLQGRQPQHF.